A single TCR beta chain is shown here with its context. The length of the CDR3 is 14 residues. Deletions cut 5 bases from V and 6 bases from J, with 14 bases between. The data were obtained in a study of T cells in Graves' hyperthyroidism and ophthalmopathy. It was RNA transcripts that yielded the amplified TCR beta CDR3 regions. Initially, a first-round RT-PCR of the TCR CDR3 employed the HTBI primer set. MiXCR, run by TCRdb on the multiplex PCR reads, gives a single entry per CDR3 protein. The repertoire holds over 250,000 distinct CDR3 sequences, with over 20% as singletons. The specimen was blood. The chain recombines TRBV12-3 or TRBV12-4 with TRBJ2-1; TRBD2 is a possible D gene (6 bases). The clonotype comes from a man aged 25 to 40 with Graves' ophthalmopathy. The CDR3 is CASSARLVANEQFF. The CDR3 DNA follows: TGTGCCAGCAGTGCCAGACTAGTGGCCAATGAGCAGTTCTTC.